This TCR beta chain was recovered during a study of Graves' ophthalmopathy and Graves' hyperthyroidism. Background on the study: There was a collection of peripheral blood at initial diagnosis, before any treatment. Study conclusions and caveats: A model built from 13 signatures distinguished ophthalmopathy from stable hyperthyroidism with approximately 89% sensitivity and approximately 82% specificity. Most thyroid clonotypes expanded beyond 0.001 frequency were also found in blood.

Trimming removed 7 bases from V and 4 bases from J; junction bases left unmatched: 7. The CDR3 totals 16 residues. Amplified material comprised TCR beta CDR3 regions derived from RNA transcripts. HTBI primers were employed in first-round RT-PCR, then a second-round multiplex PCR followed. One entry per CDR3 protein results from TCRdb running MiXCR on the multiplex PCR reads. The sample lists hundreds of thousands of distinct CDR3 sequences; roughly two fifths were seen once. As concerns this clonotype: The target antigen is unknown.

It was on clinical symptoms, serum thyroxine, TRAb, thyroid ultrasound and orbital computed tomography that diagnosis relied. V and J are TRBV12-3 or TRBV12-4 and TRBJ2-7, with 16 bases matching TRBD2. The sequence was collected from an adult man with Graves' ophthalmopathy. The sequenced material came from peripheral blood. The CDR3 bases are TGTGCCAGCACCCCGGGACTAGCGGGAGGGCGATACGAGCAGTACTTC. Its protein product is CASTPGLAGGRYEQYF.